This TCR beta chain was found in a study of blood T cell repertoires in COVID-19. Study summary: Spain, Italy and the United States supplied samples that represented acute and convalescent COVID-19.

Per the germline V gene, CDR1 is MNHEY and CDR2 is SVGAGI. V lost 7 bases to trimming and J lost 2 bases; unmatched junction nucleotides: 2. This CDR3 is 14 amino acids long. Per the original methods: Estimated nucleated cell counts came from reference gene primer amplification. TCRdb keeps only in-frame clones here, not all; method: immunoSEQ multiplex PCR. V and J calls and clone size come straight from that table; D and trimming were deduced from the DNA. Of 70,000 to 80,000 clones in the sample, 86% were seen once. Sequenced: peripheral blood. The rearrangement uses TRBV6-5 and TRBJ1-6, with TRBD1 matching over 7 bases. This TCR was sampled from a woman aged 60 to 75 with acute or convalescent COVID-19. CDR3 coding DNA: TGTGCCAGCAAAGACAGGGCCTATAATTCACCCCTCCACTTT. It codes for CASKDRAYNSPLHF.